One sample yielded the 8 T cell receptor beta chains listed below, sequenced in a study of cytomegalovirus exposure and HLA in healthy donors. Amplification used 60 Vbeta primers and 13 Jbeta primers. TCRdb's table, derived via immunoSEQ multiplex PCR, lists solely in-frame clones and lacks some. The ten most abundant clones cover approximately 1.8% of a sample with about 70,000 clones. Sequences were obtained from PBMCs. The origin of the receptors is a woman aged 25 to 39 in good health and CMV-seronegative.

The chain carries TRBV4-3 and TRBJ2-3; TRBD2 aligns across 11 bases. The germline CDR1 and CDR2 sequences are LGHNA and YSLEER. V shed 1 base, J shed 2 bases, and the junction held 14 bases outside the gene matches. The CDR3 runs 20 residues. CDR3 nucleotide sequence: TGCGCCAGCAGCCAAGGGCAAGGATATCTACTAGCGGGGGACACAGATACGCAGTATTTT. Translated, it gives CASSQGQGYLLAGDTDTQYF.

The rearrangement links TRBV5-4 to TRBJ2-7; perhaps TRBD2 as D (6 bases). The CDR3 is 15 amino acids. Germline CDR1 is SGHNT and CDR2 is YYREEE (reference sequence). Trimming cost V 0 bases and J 7 bases, with 17 bases left between them. The DNA for the CDR3 is TGTGCCAGCAGCTTGGGGTGGCGGGATGGGGAGGAGCAGTACTTC. Translated: CASSLGWRDGEEQYF. Complete variable domain (other parts from reference TRBV5-4 and TRBJ2-7): ETGVTQSPTHLIKTRGQQVTLRCSSQSGHNTVSWYQQALGQGPQFIFQYYREEENGRGNFPPRFSGLQFPNYSSELNVNALELDDSALYLCASSLGWRDGEEQYFGPGTRLTVT.

The rearrangement links TRBV11-3 to TRBJ2-3; tentatively, D is TRBD2 (6 bases). Germline loops: CDR1 SGHNT, CDR2 YENEEA. Trimming took off 5 bases at V and 2 bases at J, with 11 bases between the two ends. The CDR3 consists of 14 residues. The CDR3 DNA reads TGTGCCAGCAGCCACGGGGGTTTCACAGATACGCAGTATTTT. Amino acid sequence: CASSHGGFTDTQYF.

The chain links TRBV18 to TRBJ2-3; D perhaps matches TRBD1 (6 bases). The V gene lost 3 bases and the J gene lost 0 bases, with 10 bases spanning the gap. The CDR3 consists of 15 residues. Germline CDR1 reads KGHSH; CDR2 reads LQKENI. CDR3 DNA: TGTGCCAGCTCACCCCAACAGGGTAGCACAGATACGCAGTATTTT. This sequence encodes CASSPQQGSTDTQYF.

The rearrangement uses TRBV4-1 and TRBJ1-4; D gene uncertain. This CDR3 has 15 amino acids. V lost 2 bases and J lost 0, with 7 bases in between. Germline V gene data show CDR1 as MGHRA and CDR2 as YSYEKL. The CDR3 DNA follows: TGCGCCAGCAGCCAATGGAGGCCAACTAATGAAAAACTGTTTTTT. As protein: CASSQWRPTNEKLFF.

This chain links TRBV6-5 with TRBJ1-6; TRBD1 is a possible D gene (5 bases). Germline V gene data show CDR1 as MNHEY and CDR2 as SVGAGI. Trimming removed 6 bases at V and 8 bases at J, with 17 bases between. This CDR3 has 15 residues. In DNA, the CDR3 is TGTGCCAGCAGGCACAGACGATCGGGGGATTCACCCCTCCACTTT. Translated, it gives CASRHRRSGDSPLHF.

This sequence joins TRBV28 and TRBJ2-6; 7 bases line up with TRBD2. The CDR3 loop spans 17 amino acids. Trimming cost V 5 bases and J 2 bases; bases outside gene matches: 9. Germline CDR1 MDHEN, CDR2 SYDVKM. CDR3 nucleotides: TGTGCCAGCAGTCTGTTCCTGGGAGGGACTGGGGCCAACGTCCTGACTTTC. It codes for CASSLFLGGTGANVLTF.

The chain uses TRBV18 and TRBJ2-6, with TRBD2 as a possible D gene (5 bases). CDR1 and CDR2 (germline): KGHSH, LQKENI. The CDR3 runs to 15 residues. Trimming removed 2 bases at V and 2 bases at J, with 7 bases between. The CDR3 DNA reads TGTGCCAGCTCACCAACGGGAACTGGGGCCAACGTCCTGACTTTC. Its protein product is CASSPTGTGANVLTF.